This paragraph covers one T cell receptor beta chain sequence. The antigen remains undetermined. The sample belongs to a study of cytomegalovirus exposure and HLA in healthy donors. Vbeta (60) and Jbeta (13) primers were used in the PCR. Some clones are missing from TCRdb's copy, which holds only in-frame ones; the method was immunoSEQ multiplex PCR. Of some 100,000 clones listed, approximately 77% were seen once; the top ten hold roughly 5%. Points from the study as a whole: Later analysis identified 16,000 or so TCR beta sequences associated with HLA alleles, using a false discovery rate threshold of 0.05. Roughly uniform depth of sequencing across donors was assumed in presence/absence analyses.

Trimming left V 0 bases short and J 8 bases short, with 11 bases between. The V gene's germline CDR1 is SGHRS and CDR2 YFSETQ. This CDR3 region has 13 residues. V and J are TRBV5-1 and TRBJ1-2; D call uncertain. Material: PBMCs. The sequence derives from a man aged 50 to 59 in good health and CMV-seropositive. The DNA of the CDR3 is TGCGCCAGCAGCTTGGATCTCTCTTCGGGCTACACCTTC. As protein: CASSLDLSSGYTF.